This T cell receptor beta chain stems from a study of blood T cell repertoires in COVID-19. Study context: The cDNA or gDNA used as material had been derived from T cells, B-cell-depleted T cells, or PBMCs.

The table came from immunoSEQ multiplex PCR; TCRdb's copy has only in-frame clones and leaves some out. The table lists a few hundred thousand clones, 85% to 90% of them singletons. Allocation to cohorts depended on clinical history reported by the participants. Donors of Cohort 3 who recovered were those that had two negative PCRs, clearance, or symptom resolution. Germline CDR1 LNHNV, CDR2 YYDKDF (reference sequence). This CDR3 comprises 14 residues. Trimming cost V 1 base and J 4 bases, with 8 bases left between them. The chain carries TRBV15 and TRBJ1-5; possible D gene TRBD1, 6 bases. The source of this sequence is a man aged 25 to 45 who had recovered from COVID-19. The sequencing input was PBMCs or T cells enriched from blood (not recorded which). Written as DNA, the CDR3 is TGTGCCACCAGCAGAGGAAGGGGGAATCAGCCCCAGCATTTT. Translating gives CATSRGRGNQPQHF. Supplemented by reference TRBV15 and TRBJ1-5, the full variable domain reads DAMVIQNPRYQVTQFGKPVTLSCSQTLNHNVMYWYQQKSSQAPKLLFHYYDKDFNNEADTPDNFQSRRPNTSFCFLDIRSPGLGDTAMYLCATSRGRGNQPQHFGDGTRLSIL.